This T cell receptor beta chain was identified during a study of early T cells in non-severe SARS-CoV-2 infection. This clonotype was detected ten times or more. Looked up from germline, CDR1 is MNHNS and CDR2 is SASEGT. Germline trimming cut 4 bases from V and 2 bases from J; bases unmatched to any gene: 4. This CDR3 has 17 residues. Individually, cDNA molecules had unique molecular identifiers attached to them. Via MiXCR, TCRdb re-called the 5' RACE reads, giving one row per CDR3 protein. The repertoire includes 70,000 or so distinct CDR3 sequences, around 12% of them detected once, and 1.3% sits in the top ten.

The V gene is TRBV6-1, the J gene TRBJ2-1, with 14 bases identical to TRBD2. The sequence was obtained from an adult who was a healthcare worker with PCR-confirmed SARS-CoV-2 infection or an uninfected control (not recorded which). The sample taken for sequencing was whole blood. CDR3 amino acids: CASSGKGLAGAYNEQFF. CDR3 nucleotides: TGTGCCAGCAGTGGAAAGGGACTAGCGGGGGCCTACAATGAGCAGTTCTTC.